The T cell receptor beta chain described here comes from a study of T cell responses to AZD1222 COVID-19 vaccine. This clone is a singleton in its sample. The CDR3 loop spans 16 amino acids. Germline V gene lookup returns CDR1 KGHDR and CDR2 SFDVKD. V gave up 1 base and J gave up 6 bases, with 14 bases separating them. Sequenced by immunoSEQ multiplex PCR; TCRdb stores in-frame clones only, minus some. The sample contains 150,000 to 190,000 clones, around 87% of which appear only once. This material consisted of peripheral blood, taken 28 days after the second AZD1222 dose. The receptor's source is an adult who received the AZD1222 COVID-19 vaccine. The chain recombines TRBV24-1 with TRBJ2-2; possible D gene TRBD1, 5 bases. Here the CDR3 reads CATSDLKQAGPGELFF. The CDR3, as DNA: TGTGCCACCAGTGATTTAAAACAGGCAGGGCCCGGGGAGCTGTTTTTT.